The 21 T cell receptor beta chains below all came from one sample that was sequenced in a study of T cell changes during pregnancy in multiple sclerosis. This table comes from immunoSEQ multiplex PCR, and its TCRdb copy is limited to in-frame clones, with some not included. Of 10,000 or so clones listed, more than 80% are singletons. Source: CD8+ T cells from peripheral blood mononuclear cells, taken in the third trimester of pregnancy. Receptor source: a female donor in good health, enrolled as a control in a pregnancy study.

The chain employs TRBV10-3 and TRBJ2-7, with TRBD2 matching over 10 bases. CDR3 size: 14 residues. In germline, CDR1 is ENHRY, CDR2 SYGVKD. V lost 6 bases, J lost 2 bases, and 4 bases stayed unmatched. CDR3 sequence: CAIRGTSETYEQYF. The CDR3, as DNA: TGTGCCATCAGGGGGACTAGCGAAACCTACGAGCAGTACTTC.

The rearrangement uses TRBV27 and TRBJ2-1; possibly TRBD2 for D (6 bases). The V and J ends lost 2 bases and 0 bases respectively, with 11 bases between them. The germline gives CDR1 MNHEY, CDR2 SMNVEV (reference sequence). The length of the CDR3 is 16 residues. CDR3 coding DNA: TGTGCCAGCAGTTTAAGTTCCGGGAGCTCCTACAATGAGCAGTTCTTC. It is translated as CASSLSSGSSYNEQFF.

The chain couples TRBV2 to TRBJ1-1; weak D call: TRBD1 (6 bases). With 7 bases removed from V and 2 bases from J, the gap between germline ends came to 20 bases. The germline V gene encodes CDR1 SNHLY and CDR2 FYNNEI. The CDR3 loop spans 16 amino acids. The CDR3 loop is CASIGQPNHINTEAFF. The CDR3 nucleotides read TGTGCCAGCATCGGACAGCCCAATCATATCAACACTGAAGCTTTCTTT.

This clone was seen once. V is TRBV15 and J is TRBJ2-3; 7 bases are a match to TRBD1. J lost 0 bases, V lost 7 bases, and 13 bases had no gene match. Germline assignment: CDR1 LNHNV and CDR2 YYDKDF (reference sequence). This CDR3 spans 17 amino acids. In DNA, the CDR3 is TGTGCCACCAAGAGGGACAGACGTTCCTCTAGCACAGATACGCAGTATTTT. Protein product: CATKRDRRSSSTDTQYF.

The chain employs TRBV30 and TRBJ2-1; 7 nucleotides align to TRBD2. Trimming removed 0 bases from V and 8 bases from J; junction bases left unmatched: 10. CDR3 length: 15 residues. Germline values: CDR1 GTSNPN, CDR2 SVGIG (reference sequence). CDR3 sequence (DNA): TGTGCCTGGAGTGTCGGTAGCGGGCCCCGGGATGAGCAGTTCTTC. This codes for CAWSVGSGPRDEQFF.

This clone is labeled medium-sized (0.01 to 0.1%). J is TRBJ2-7 and V is TRBV27, with 9 bases aligning to TRBD1. J lost 7 bases, V lost 6 bases, and 4 bases had no gene match. This CDR3 contains 12 residues. CDR1 is MNHEY, CDR2 SMNVEV, per germline (reference sequence). The CDR3 DNA reads TGTGCCAGCAGACAGGGGGCGAATGAGCAGTACTTC. Translation gives CASRQGANEQYF.

The V gene is TRBV6-5, the J gene TRBJ2-5; TRBD1 matches at 8 bases. Germline CDR1 reads MNHEY; CDR2 reads SVGAGI. The CDR3 is 15 amino acids. V dropped 8 bases and J dropped 4; count of bases not matched to a gene: 12. CDR3 region: CASLEYRGLVETQYF. The CDR3 coding sequence is TGTGCCAGCTTGGAATACAGGGGGTTGGTAGAGACCCAGTACTTC.

The chain is built from TRBV10-3 and TRBJ2-1; 12 nucleotides match TRBD2. Germline values: CDR1 ENHRY, CDR2 SYGVKD. This CDR3 has 15 amino acids. The ends lost 4 bases at V and 4 bases at J; junction bases unmatched: 2. CDR3: CAISGLAGEYNEQFF. The CDR3, as DNA: TGTGCCATCAGTGGACTAGCGGGAGAGTACAATGAGCAGTTCTTC.

CDR3 sequence reads: CASSIRGGNYGYTF. Written as DNA, the CDR3 is TGTGCCAGCAGCATAAGGGGGGGGAACTATGGCTACACCTTC. J is TRBJ1-2 and V is TRBV9; perhaps TRBD1 as D (6 bases). Germline lookup yields CDR1 SGDLS and CDR2 YYNGEE. The germline V and J ends were trimmed by 4 bases and 2 bases, with 12 bases remaining between them. The CDR3 sequence is 14 residues long. The full variable domain, its missing parts supplied by reference TRBV9 and TRBJ1-2, is DSGVTQTPKHLITATGQRVTLRCSPRSGDLSVYWYQQSLDQGLQFLIQYYNGEERAKGNILERFSAQQFPDLHSELNLSSLELGDSALYFCASSIRGGNYGYTFGSGTRLTVV.

V gene TRBV6-1 combines with J gene TRBJ1-5, with D possibly being TRBD1 (5 bases). V gave up 4 bases and J gave up 3 bases, with 13 bases separating them. The CDR3 sequence is 15 residues long. From germline, CDR1 is MNHNS and CDR2 SASEGT. DNA of the CDR3: TGTGCCAGCAGTGTATCAGGGCGCCTCAATCAGCCCCAGCATTTT. As protein: CASSVSGRLNQPQHF.

V usage is TRBV9 and J usage is TRBJ2-1, with a possible D match to TRBD1 (6 bases). The V end lost 4 bases, the J end lost 2 bases, and 13 bases lay between the germline ends. CDR1 is SGDLS and CDR2 is YYNGEE in the germline V gene. CDR3 length: 15 residues. The CDR3 spells CASSPRQAPYNEQFF. The CDR3 bases are TGTGCCAGCAGCCCCCGACAGGCCCCCTACAATGAGCAGTTCTTC.

This clone was detected a few times. This chain links TRBV27 with TRBJ2-7, with TRBD2 as a possible D gene (7 bases). Trimming removed 5 bases at V and 2 bases at J, with 16 bases between. The germline V gene has CDR1 MNHEY and CDR2 SMNVEV (reference sequence). CDR3 length equals 15 residues. CDR3 DNA sequence: TGTGCCAGCAGTCTGGGGGCGGGAGTCGCCTACGAGCAGTACTTC. As protein: CASSLGAGVAYEQYF.

This chain uses TRBV2 with TRBJ2-7; perhaps TRBD1 as D (5 bases). Germline CDR1 is SNHLY and CDR2 is FYNNEI. Trimming pared 6 bases from V and 5 bases from J, leaving 11 bases between. The CDR3 runs to 12 residues. CDR3 amino acids: CASSPTGDEQYF. The CDR3, as DNA: TGTGCCAGCAGCCCTACAGGTGACGAGCAGTACTTC.

This chain joins TRBV11-2 and TRBJ2-1, with D tentatively TRBD2 (6 bases). Per germline, CDR1 SGHAT and CDR2 FQNNGV. V was pared by 0 bases and J by 4 bases, with 7 bases between. The CDR3 contains 14 residues. CDR3 sequence: CASSLDGGYNEQFF. DNA for the CDR3: TGTGCCAGCAGCTTAGATGGAGGGTACAATGAGCAGTTCTTC. Filled out from reference TRBV11-2 and TRBJ2-1, the complete variable domain reads EAGVAQSPRYKIIEKRQSVAFWCNPISGHATLYWYQQILGQGPKLLIQFQNNGVVDDSQLPKDRFSAERLKGVDSTLKIQPAKLEDSAVYLCASSLDGGYNEQFFGPGTRLTVL.

This clone has just one count. The rearrangement joins TRBV9 to TRBJ2-7; TRBD2 matches 8 bases. The CDR3 has 15 residues. Trimming cost V 1 base and J 0 bases; bases outside gene matches: 3. The germline V gene encodes CDR1 SGDLS and CDR2 YYNGEE. The CDR3 DNA reads as TGTGCCAGCAGCGTAACCGGGACTAGCTCCTACGAGCAGTACTTC. Protein sequence: CASSVTGTSSYEQYF.

This clone was picked up a small number of times. J is TRBJ1-5 and V is TRBV15, with TRBD1 as a possible D gene (5 bases). CDR3 length: 13 residues. V gave up 5 bases and J gave up 5 bases, with 10 bases separating them. Germline V gives CDR1 LNHNV, CDR2 YYDKDF (reference sequence). CDR3 loop: CATSLGGDQPQHF. The DNA for the CDR3 is TGTGCCACCAGCTTGGGGGGAGATCAGCCCCAGCATTTT.

The CDR3 DNA is TGTGCCAGCCAGGGACACCTGAACACCGGGGAGCTGTTTTTT. As protein: CASQGHLNTGELFF. This rearrangement joins TRBV2 to TRBJ2-2, with a weak D call TRBD1 (6 bases). This CDR3 region has 14 residues. Germline V lookup: CDR1 SNHLY, CDR2 FYNNEI. The V end lost 8 bases, the J end lost 1 base, and 11 bases lay between the germline ends.

The genes are TRBV11-2 and TRBJ2-5, with 9 nucleotides matching TRBD1. After removal of 2 bases from V and 1 base from J, the junction contained 5 bases not matched to a gene. Germline CDR1 is SGHAT and CDR2 is FQNNGV. The CDR3 consists of 16 residues. CDR3 sequence reads: CASSLRDRVIQETQYF. DNA for the CDR3: TGTGCCAGCAGCTTAAGGGACAGGGTCATCCAAGAGACCCAGTACTTC.

This rearrangement joins TRBV9 to TRBJ1-2; TRBD1 matches at 11 bases. Germline CDR1 SGDLS, CDR2 YYNGEE. J lost 7 bases, V lost 0 bases, and 5 bases had no gene match. The CDR3 is 15 residues long. CDR3 in amino acids: CASSVARTGGVGYTF. The CDR3 DNA reads TGTGCCAGCAGCGTAGCCAGGACAGGGGGCGTTGGCTACACCTTC.

V usage is TRBV9 and J usage is TRBJ1-4; tentative D call: TRBD1 (6 bases). V was trimmed by 6 bases and J by 1 base, leaving 28 bases between them. The length of the CDR3 is 20 residues. The germline gives CDR1 SGDLS, CDR2 YYNGEE. This CDR3 reads CASTYLIPQGGSLTNEKLFF. In DNA, the CDR3 is TGTGCCAGCACCTATCTAATCCCACAGGGAGGGAGTTTAACTAATGAAAAACTGTTTTTT.

The chain recombines TRBV9 with TRBJ1-5; TRBD1 agrees at 9 bases. The CDR3 totals 13 residues. V was pared by 3 bases and J by 5 bases, with 0 bases of the junction left unmatched. Germline V gives CDR1 SGDLS, CDR2 YYNGEE. CDR3 DNA: TGTGCCAGCAGCGGGGACAGGGATCAGCCCCAGCATTTT. Amino acids: CASSGDRDQPQHF.